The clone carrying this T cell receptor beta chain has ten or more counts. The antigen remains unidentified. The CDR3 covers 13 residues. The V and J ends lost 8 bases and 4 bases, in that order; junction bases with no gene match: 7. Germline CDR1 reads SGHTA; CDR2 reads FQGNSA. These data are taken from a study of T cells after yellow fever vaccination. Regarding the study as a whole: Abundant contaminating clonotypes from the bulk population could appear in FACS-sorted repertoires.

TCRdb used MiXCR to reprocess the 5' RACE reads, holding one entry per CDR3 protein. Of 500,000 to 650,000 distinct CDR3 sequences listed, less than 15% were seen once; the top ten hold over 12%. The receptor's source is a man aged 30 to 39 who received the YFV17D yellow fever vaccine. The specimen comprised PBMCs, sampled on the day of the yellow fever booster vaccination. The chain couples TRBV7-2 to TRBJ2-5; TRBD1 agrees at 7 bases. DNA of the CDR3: TGTGCCAGCTCACCGGGACAGAGAGAGACCCAGTACTTC. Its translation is CASSPGQRETQYF.